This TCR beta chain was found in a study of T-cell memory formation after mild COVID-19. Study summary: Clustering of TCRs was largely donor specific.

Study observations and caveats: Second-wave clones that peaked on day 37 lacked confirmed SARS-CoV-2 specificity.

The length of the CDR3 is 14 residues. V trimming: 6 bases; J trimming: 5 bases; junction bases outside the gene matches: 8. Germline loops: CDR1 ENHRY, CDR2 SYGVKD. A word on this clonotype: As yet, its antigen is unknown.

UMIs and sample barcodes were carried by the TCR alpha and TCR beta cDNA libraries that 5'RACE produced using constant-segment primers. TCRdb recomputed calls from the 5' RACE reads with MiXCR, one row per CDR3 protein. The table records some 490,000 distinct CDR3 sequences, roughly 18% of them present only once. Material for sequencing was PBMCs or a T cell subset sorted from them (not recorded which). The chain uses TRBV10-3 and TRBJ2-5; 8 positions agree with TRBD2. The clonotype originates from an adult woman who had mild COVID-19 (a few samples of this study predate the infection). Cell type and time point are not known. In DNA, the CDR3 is TGTGCCATCAGGGGAGCGGGAGTGCTGGAGACCCAGTACTTC. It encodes CAIRGAGVLETQYF.